Below are 30 T cell receptor beta chains sequenced from a single sample in a study of T cell clonality in common variable immunodeficiency. The study's findings and limits: Reportedly, TCR beta sequences from common variable immunodeficiency showed fewer deletions and N-nucleotide insertions.

These receptors have no known antigen. Data came from immunoSEQ multiplex PCR; TCRdb stores just in-frame clones and leaves some out. The sample includes about 26,000 clones, none of them occurring once. Specimen: peripheral blood mononuclear cells. These receptors originate from a human donor with common variable immunodeficiency.

This clone has a count of ten or more. The CDR3 is cut off 3 residues early in the read; its end comes from the germline J gene. The V gene is TRBV5-1, the J gene TRBJ2-3; TRBD1 agrees at 9 bases. The V and J ends lost 0 bases and 5 bases, in that order; junction bases with no gene match: 7. Germline values: CDR1 SGHRS, CDR2 YFSETQ. CDR3 length: 16 residues. The CDR3 DNA, read in part, is TGCGCCAGCAGCTTGGCCCTGGGACAGGGAAAAGATACG. It yields the protein CASSLALGQGKDT. The complete CDR3 protein is CASSLALGQGKDTQYF.

This clone appeared a few times. The read halts 3 residues ahead of the CDR3 end, with the missing end drawn from the germline J gene. The rearrangement joins TRBV2 to TRBJ1-4, with 7 nucleotides matching TRBD1. The germline gives CDR1 SNHLY, CDR2 FYNNEI. The CDR3 is 15 residues long. V shed 4 bases and J 3 bases; nucleotides not matched to a gene: 5. Incomplete CDR3 DNA: TGTGCCAGCAGTGGACAGGGAATAGCTAATGAAAAA. Its translation: CASSGQGIANEK. The full CDR3 protein reads CASSGQGIANEKLFF.

In this sample, this clone turned up many times. One end of the junction is discordant with germline, which a read error may explain. The observed sequence ends 3 residues before the CDR3 terminus, with the missing tail filled in from the germline J gene. The chain is built from TRBV4-2 and TRBJ1-2; 9 bases are a match to TRBD1. CDR3 length: 17 amino acids. Germline lookup yields CDR1 LGHNA and CDR2 YNFKEQ. The CDR3 loop is CASSQGTGLRTNYGYTF. The CDR3 DNA, read in part, is TGCGCCAGCAGCCAAGGGACAGGGCTGCGAACGAACTATGGC.

This clone was observed many times. The CDR3 end is not reached by the read, which stops 3 residues before it; the germline J gene fills it in. The V and J genes are TRBV7-3 and TRBJ2-1, with 9 bases that match TRBD2. V shed 3 bases and J 5 bases; nucleotides not matched to a gene: 11. Germline V gene data show CDR1 as SGHTA and CDR2 as FQGTGA. The CDR3 is 17 residues long. CDR3 in amino acids: CASSFRPGTSINNEQFF. The CDR3 DNA, read in part, is TGTGCCAGCAGCTTCCGTCCCGGGACTAGCATCAACAATGAG.

In this sample, this clone turned up many times. The read finishes 3 residues shy of the CDR3 end, and the germline J gene is used to complete it. The chain employs TRBV29-1 and TRBJ2-3; unclear D gene. CDR1 and CDR2 from the germline V gene are SQVTM and ANQGSEA. V was trimmed by 8 bases and J by 3 bases, leaving 12 bases between them. The CDR3 spans 12 residues. The CDR3 spells CSYYSGTDTQYF. Incomplete CDR3 DNA: TGCAGCTACTATTCTGGTACAGATACG.

This clone has a count of ten or more. The read ends 3 residues before the CDR3 terminus; that terminus is restored from the germline J gene. This chain connects TRBV6-2 or TRBV6-3 to TRBJ2-1, with a possible D match to TRBD1 (6 bases). V lost 8 bases, J lost 1 base, and 12 bases lay in between. This CDR3 region has 14 residues. Germline V CDR1 and CDR2: MNHEY, SVGEGT. Here the CDR3 reads CASGMRGSYNEQFF. The sequenced part of the CDR3 DNA is TGTGCCAGCGGAATGAGGGGGTCCTACAATGAG.

This clone was recorded many times. The CDR3 extends 3 residues past the end of the read, so its final part is completed from the germline J gene. The J gene is TRBJ2-2, the V gene TRBV7-2, with 9 nucleotides matching TRBD1. CDR3 size: 15 residues. Germline loops: CDR1 SGHTA, CDR2 FQGNSA. The J segment lost 6 bases and the V segment lost 1 base, leaving 3 bases of the junction unmatched. The CDR3 bases that were read are TGTGCCAGCAGCTTAGGGACAGGGGCCGCCGGGGAG. Translating it yields CASSLGTGAAGE. The whole CDR3 sequence reads CASSLGTGAAGELFF.

Ten or more counts support this clone. The sequence runs out 3 residues before the end of the CDR3; the remainder is reconstructed from the germline J gene. The genes are TRBV19 and TRBJ2-1, with TRBD2 matching over 13 bases. CDR3 size: 18 residues. V trimming: 3 bases; J trimming: 0 bases; junction bases outside the gene matches: 5. CDR1 is LNHDA, CDR2 SQIVND, per germline (reference sequence). CDR3 DNA (partial): TGTGCCAGTAGTATGGAACTAGCGGGAGGGAGCTCCTACAATGAG. The encoded protein is CASSMELAGGSSYNE. The entire CDR3 is CASSMELAGGSSYNEQFF.

The CDR3: CASSELPRLPLHF. Incomplete CDR3 DNA: TGTGCCAGCAGTGAACTGCCCAGGCTCCCC. The V gene is TRBV2, the J gene TRBJ1-6; D unresolved. The read falls 3 residues short of the CDR3 end, and the missing part is taken from the germline J gene. The germline V gene encodes CDR1 SNHLY and CDR2 FYNNEI. The CDR3 covers 13 residues.

This clone has at least ten counts. Read coverage stops 3 residues before the CDR3 terminus; the germline J gene supplies the remainder. The chain links TRBV11-3 to TRBJ1-1, with 7 nucleotides matching TRBD1. This CDR3 has 15 amino acids. V gave up 1 base and J gave up 5 bases; unmatched junction bases: 7. Per the germline V gene, CDR1 is SGHNT and CDR2 is YENEEA. The sequenced CDR3 bases are TGTGCCAGCAGCTTAGGACAGGGAAAGGGGACTGAA. Amino acid sequence: CASSLGQGKGTE. The full-length CDR3 reads as CASSLGQGKGTEAFF.

This clone was observed at least ten times. The read ends 3 residues early relative to the CDR3; the germline J gene fills the gap. The chain has TRBV7-8 and TRBJ2-7, with D uncertain. V was pared by 0 bases and J by 0 bases, with 9 bases between. The CDR3 is 15 residues long. Germline values: CDR1 SGHVS, CDR2 FQNEAQ. The CDR3: CASSLAGRSSYEQYF. Partial CDR3 DNA: TGTGCCAGCAGCTTAGCAGGCAGGAGCTCCTACGAG.

There are many counts of this clone. Coverage ceases 3 residues before the CDR3 finishes, and the germline J gene fills in the end. The chain couples TRBV6-2 or TRBV6-3 to TRBJ2-1; 7 bases are a match to TRBD1. Trimming took 6 bases from V and 0 from J; bases not matched to a gene: 8. Germline-derived CDR1 and CDR2 are MNHEY and SVGEGT. This CDR3 region has 16 residues. The covered CDR3 bases are TGTGCCAGCAGCCCCAGACAGGGCCTCTCCTACAATGAG. This gives the protein CASSPRQGLSYNE. The entire CDR3 protein is CASSPRQGLSYNEQFF.

A few counts support this clone. The CDR3 sequence is CASLIRTGRWEETQYF. The DNA read from the CDR3 is TGTGCCAGTTTAATCAGGACAGGTCGTTGGGAAGAGACC. The V gene is TRBV2, the J gene TRBJ2-5; 7 bases align to TRBD1. The read falls 3 residues short of the CDR3 end, and the missing part is taken from the germline J gene. J gave up 3 bases and V 9 bases, and 16 bases lay outside the gene matches. Germline values: CDR1 SNHLY, CDR2 FYNNEI. This CDR3 has 16 amino acids. Full variable domain (missing parts from reference TRBV2 and TRBJ2-5): EPEVTQTPSHQVTQMGQEVILRCVPISNHLYFYWYRQILGQKVEFLVSFYNNEISEKSEIFDDQFSVERPDGSNFTLKIRSTKLEDSAMYFCASLIRTGRWEETQYFGPGTRLLVL.

This clone was counted ten times or more. The sequence runs out 3 residues before the end of the CDR3; the remainder is reconstructed from the germline J gene. J is TRBJ2-7 and V is TRBV6-2 or TRBV6-3; D is undetermined. The germline V and J ends were trimmed by 0 bases and 3 bases, with 3 bases remaining between them. From germline, CDR1 is MNHEY and CDR2 SVGEGT. The CDR3 runs to 12 residues. Incomplete CDR3 DNA: TGTGCCAGCAGTTACTCCTTCTACGAG. It translates to CASSYSFYE. The entire CDR3 protein is CASSYSFYEQYF.

There are a few counts of this clone. Sequencing ends 3 residues short of the CDR3 end; the germline J gene provides the rest. The chain is built from TRBV2 and TRBJ2-7; TRBD2 matches at 8 bases. The ends lost 4 bases at V and 0 bases at J; junction bases unmatched: 5. CDR3 size: 15 residues. Germline-derived CDR1 and CDR2 are SNHLY and FYNNEI. The CDR3 sequence is CASSAETSVSYEQYF. CDR3 bases read: TGTGCCAGCAGTGCCGAGACTAGCGTCTCCTACGAG.

This clone has a count of ten or more. Read sequence stops 3 residues before the CDR3 end, and the germline J gene provides the missing end. The rearrangement joins TRBV7-3 to TRBJ2-2; TRBD2 agrees at 9 bases. Germline CDR1 reads SGHTA; CDR2 reads FQGTGA. V shed 0 bases, J shed 7 bases, and the junction held 6 bases outside the gene matches. The CDR3 consists of 16 residues. This CDR3 is CASSLTGGRVGGELFF. The sequenced part of the CDR3 DNA is TGTGCCAGCAGCTTAACTGGCGGGAGGGTCGGCGGGGAG. Looking up the rest from reference TRBV7-3 and TRBJ2-2 gives the full variable domain: GAGVSQTPSNKVTEKGKYVELRCDPISGHTALYWYRQSLGQGPEFLIYFQGTGAADDSGLPNDRFFAVRPEGSVSTLKIQRTERGDSAVYLCASSLTGGRVGGELFFGEGSRLTVL.

This clone came up many times. The read is 3 residues too short to cover the CDR3 end, so that end is filled in from the germline J gene. V usage is TRBV5-1 and J usage is TRBJ2-5; 13 bases match TRBD2. The CDR3 covers 17 residues. The germline V gene has CDR1 SGHRS and CDR2 YFSETQ. Trimming removed 2 bases from V and 1 base from J; junction bases left unmatched: 5. The CDR3 sequence is CASSLKTSGGIQETQYF. CDR3 DNA (partial): TGCGCCAGCAGCTTAAAGACTAGCGGGGGGATCCAAGAGACC.

This clone was counted a few times. CDR3 bases read: TGTGCCAGTAGTATAGGGACAGGGAAAACCTATGGC. It encodes CASSIGTGKTYG. The complete CDR3 sequence is CASSIGTGKTYGYTF. The chain recombines TRBV19 with TRBJ1-2; the match to TRBD1 covers 8 bases. The sequence runs out 3 residues before the end of the CDR3; the remainder is reconstructed from the germline J gene. This CDR3 contains 15 residues. Looked up from germline, CDR1 is LNHDA and CDR2 is SQIVND (reference sequence). V dropped 1 base and J dropped 4; count of bases not matched to a gene: 5.

In this sample, this clone turned up many times. The sequenced fragment ends 3 residues before the CDR3 boundary, so the rest is inferred from the germline J gene. The chain carries TRBV7-9 and TRBJ2-5; 8 bases are shared with TRBD1. With 5 bases clipped from V and 1 base from J, the junction kept 6 bases outside the gene matches. The V gene's germline CDR1 is SEHNR and CDR2 FQNEAQ (reference sequence). The CDR3 totals 15 residues. Here the CDR3 reads CASSRGQAIQETQYF. The covered CDR3 bases are TGTGCCAGCAGCAGGGGACAGGCGATCCAAGAGACC.

Notes on this clone: The sequence runs out 3 residues before the end of the CDR3; the remainder is reconstructed from the germline J gene. The chain has TRBV5-1 and TRBJ2-1, with 7 bases lining up with TRBD1. Germline loops: CDR1 SGHRS, CDR2 YFSETQ. There are 15 residues in the CDR3. V gave up 4 bases and J gave up 4 bases; unmatched junction bases: 8. The CDR3 sequence: CASSLTGQAYNEQFF. The part of the CDR3 DNA that was read is TGCGCCAGCAGCCTTACCGGACAGGCTTACAATGAG.

This clone was seen repeatedly, ten times or more. The CDR3 end lies 3 residues beyond the end of the read and is filled in from the germline J gene. V and J are TRBV7-2 and TRBJ2-2; D could derive from TRBD1 or TRBD2 (5 bases each). V was clipped by 6 bases and J by 5 bases, with 16 bases between them. Germline CDR1 reads SGHTA; CDR2 reads FQGNSA. CDR3 length: 15 amino acids. The part of the CDR3 DNA that was read is TGTGCCAGCAGTCCACTAAGCAGGGAGACCGGGGAG. This codes for CASSPLSRETGE. In full, the CDR3 is CASSPLSRETGELFF. Based on the CDR3 plus reference TRBV7-2 and TRBJ2-2, the full variable domain is GAGVSQSPSNKVTEKGKDVELRCDPISGHTALYWYRQSLGQGLEFLIYFQGNSAPDKSGLPSDRFSAERTGGSVSTLTIQRTQQEDSAVYLCASSPLSRETGELFFGEGSRLTVL.

This clone was recorded at least ten times. The read falls 3 residues short of the CDR3 end, and the missing part is taken from the germline J gene. This chain links TRBV19 with TRBJ1-2; the match to TRBD1 covers 10 bases. V trimming: 5 bases; J trimming: 3 bases; junction bases outside the gene matches: 3. CDR1 and CDR2 from the germline V gene are LNHDA and SQIVND (reference sequence). This CDR3 spans 14 amino acids. The CDR3 loop reads CASSRQGADYGYTF. CDR3 DNA, as far as it was read: TGTGCCAGTAGTCGACAGGGGGCCGACTATGGC. Based on the CDR3 plus reference TRBV19 and TRBJ1-2, the full variable domain is DGGITQSPKYLFRKEGQNVTLSCEQNLNHDAMYWYRQDPGQGLRLIYYSQIVNDFQKGDIAEGYSVSREKKESFPLTVTSAQKNPTAFYLCASSRQGADYGYTFGSGTRLTVV.

This clone was recorded many times. The read ends 3 residues before the CDR3 terminus; that terminus is restored from the germline J gene. V usage is TRBV7-2 and J usage is TRBJ2-7; tentatively, D is TRBD1 (7 bases). The CDR3 has 14 residues. The V gene's germline CDR1 is SGHTA and CDR2 FQGNSA. V shed 1 base and J shed 3 bases, with 10 bases lying between them. Partial CDR3 DNA: TGTGCCAGCAGCTTAGGACAGGGAGGCTACGAG. Translated: CASSLGQGGYE. The whole CDR3 protein is CASSLGQGGYEQYF.

This clone showed up many times. The read terminates 3 residues before the CDR3 end, so the remaining end is supplied by the germline J gene. This rearrangement joins TRBV7-2 to TRBJ2-1; no reliable D call. This CDR3 has 12 residues. Germline CDR1 is SGHTA and CDR2 is FQGNSA. V shed 2 bases and J shed 7 bases, with 6 bases lying between them. The part of the CDR3 DNA that was read is TGTGCCAGCAGCTTAAAGGCAAATGAG. Amino acid sequence: CASSLKANE. The entire CDR3 sequence reads CASSLKANEQFF.

This clone showed up just a few times. CDR3 DNA, as far as it was read: TGTGCCAGCAGCTCGCGACAGGGGCAGTATTCACCC. Residues: CASSSRQGQYSP. The whole CDR3 region reads CASSSRQGQYSPLHF. The J gene is TRBJ1-6, the V gene TRBV7-2; 8 bases agree with TRBD1. The CDR3 is cut off 3 residues early in the read; its end comes from the germline J gene. Looked up from germline, CDR1 is SGHTA and CDR2 is FQGNSA. J lost 8 bases, V lost 4 bases, and 7 bases had no gene match. This CDR3 spans 15 amino acids.

For this clone: With the read ending 3 residues before the CDR3 end, the germline J gene is used to fill in that end. The rearrangement joins TRBV19 to TRBJ1-5; D perhaps matches TRBD1 (6 bases). Per the germline V gene, CDR1 is LNHDA and CDR2 is SQIVND (reference sequence). The CDR3 spans 16 residues. The V end lost 3 bases, the J end lost 3 bases, and 15 bases lay between the germline ends. The CDR3 loop reads CASSINGQLYNQPQHF. The CDR3 bases that were read are TGTGCCAGTAGTATCAACGGACAGCTATACAATCAGCCC.

This clone has at least ten counts. The observed sequence ends 3 residues before the CDR3 terminus, with the missing tail filled in from the germline J gene. The rearrangement links TRBV5-5 to TRBJ1-6, with D maybe TRBD1 (6 bases). The ends were cut back, 4 bases at V and 6 bases at J, with 14 bases in the middle. Germline assignment: CDR1 SGHKS and CDR2 YYEKEE (reference sequence). This CDR3 has 15 amino acids. The sequenced part of the CDR3 DNA is TGTGCCAGCAGCCACAGTGGGGGGGCTAATTCACCC. Residues: CASSHSGGANSP. The complete CDR3 sequence is CASSHSGGANSPLHF.

This clone was observed many times. The CDR3 end lies 3 residues beyond the end of the read and is filled in from the germline J gene. The chain has TRBV11-3 and TRBJ2-3, with TRBD2 matching 14 bases. V lost 5 bases to trimming and J lost 7 bases; unmatched junction nucleotides: 5. Germline V lookup: CDR1 SGHNT, CDR2 YENEEA. CDR3 size: 15 residues. CDR3 residues: CASSGGLAGAHTQYF. The CDR3 DNA, read in part, is TGTGCCAGCAGCGGGGGACTAGCGGGAGCACATACG.

This clone came up many times. The sequence runs out 3 residues before the end of the CDR3; the remainder is reconstructed from the germline J gene. The rearrangement links TRBV2 to TRBJ2-5; no firm D call. Trimming cost V 5 bases and J 4 bases, with 17 bases left between them. CDR1 and CDR2 (germline): SNHLY, FYNNEI. This CDR3 region has 15 residues. CDR3 loop: CASSFGFLDGETQYF. The CDR3 bases that were read are TGTGCCAGCAGTTTCGGTTTCCTAGATGGAGAGACC.

This clone was counted many times. The read ends 3 residues shy of where the CDR3 ends; the end is completed using the germline J gene. The J gene is TRBJ1-1, the V gene TRBV7-8, with TRBD1 identical over 7 bases. Germline V gives CDR1 SGHVS, CDR2 FQNEAQ. Losses at the gene ends were 5 bases for V and 1 base for J; bases not matched to a gene: 4. The CDR3 consists of 14 residues. The part of the CDR3 DNA that was read is TGTGCCAGCAGCCCAAGGACAGGGAACACTGAA. Encoded protein: CASSPRTGNTE. The entire CDR3 protein is CASSPRTGNTEAFF.